Only a few counts were recorded for the clone carrying this T cell receptor beta chain. What it binds is not known. The whole isolated RNA underwent reverse transcription, so sequencing captured expressed TCRB transcripts. Sequenced by immunoSEQ multiplex PCR; TCRdb stores in-frame clones only, minus some. The sample lists around 340,000 clones, about 18% occurring once. The data stem from a study of beta chain features in type 1 diabetes. The collection from each donor was one heparinised blood draw averaging about 110 mL. Study-level findings and limits: More deletions and fewer insertions at VDJ junctions were seen in type 1 diabetes patients. PCR might show a preference for shorter templates, equally across patients and controls. The study found that naive, central memory and Treg TCRB repertoires appeared more similar in patients than in healthy donors.

Input material: naive CD4+ T cells from blood. This sequence originates from a woman aged 18 to 35 in good health.

This chain's CDR3 is CASSRSTGTSGSYEQYF. CDR3 bases: TGTGCCAGCAGCCGGTCAACCGGGACTAGCGGCTCCTACGAGCAGTACTTC. The rearrangement joins TRBV4-2 to TRBJ2-7, with TRBD2 matching 11 bases. V was pared by 4 bases and J by 0 bases, with 8 bases of the junction left unmatched. Looked up from germline, CDR1 is LGHNA and CDR2 is YNFKEQ. The CDR3 is 17 amino acids.